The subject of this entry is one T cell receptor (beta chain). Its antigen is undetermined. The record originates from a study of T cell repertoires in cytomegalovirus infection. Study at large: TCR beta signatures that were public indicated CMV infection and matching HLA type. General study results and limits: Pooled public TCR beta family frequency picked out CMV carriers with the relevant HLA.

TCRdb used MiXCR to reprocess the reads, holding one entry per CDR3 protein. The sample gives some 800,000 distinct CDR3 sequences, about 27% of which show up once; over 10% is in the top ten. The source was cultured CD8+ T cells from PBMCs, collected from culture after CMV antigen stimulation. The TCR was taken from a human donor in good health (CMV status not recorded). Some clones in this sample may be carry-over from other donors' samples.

The CDR3, as DNA: TGTGCCAGCAGCTTAGATGGACTACTGGAGACCCAGTACTTC. It translates to CASSLDGLLETQYF. The chain recombines TRBV11-2 with TRBJ2-5, with D maybe TRBD2 (6 bases). Germline assignment: CDR1 SGHAT and CDR2 FQNNGV. The CDR3 sequence is 14 residues long. V lost 0 bases, J lost 5 bases, and 10 bases lay in between.